A single T cell receptor (beta chain) is shown here with its context. Only a few counts were recorded for this clonotype. Its binding antigen is unknown. Nothing much larger sits one base from this clone, and base qualities are not available. TCR cDNA was synthesized by 5'RACE template switching, which introduced a universal primer site and unique molecular identifiers. Priming of cDNA synthesis was performed from both the TCR alpha and TCR beta constant segments. Libraries were amplified in two PCR steps, with sample barcodes and sequencing adapters added in the second step. Sequencing of libraries was done on Illumina HiSeq 2500 (2x100 bp) or NovaSeq (2x150 bp). The source study handled its data this way. Reads were demultiplexed and collapsed into UMI consensus sequences with MIGEC, and V(D)J alignment was performed with MiXCR. Vaccine-responding clonotypes were defined with edgeR using replicate PBMC samples, requiring FDR below 0.01 and a log2 fold change above 5 up to day 15. CD4 or CD8 identity was assigned to each bulk clonotype according to whether the clonotype was present at higher abundance in the sequenced CD4 repertoire or the sequenced CD8 repertoire. The public reads were reprocessed in TCRdb via fastp at Q25 and MiXCR, keeping in-frame beta chains. Rows matching on CDR3 protein sequence are summarized as one entry with the most common DNA and genes. These V and J calls derive from TCRdb rather than the authors' analysis. The sample records 300,000 to 450,000 distinct CDR3 sequences, roughly 8.4% of which are singletons. The ten largest clones capture around 17% of the sample.

This specimen's treatment or condition label, interpreted: live attenuated yellow fever vaccine strain. At every blood-draw timepoint, two biological replicates of bulk PBMCs were collected. PBMCs were isolated from peripheral blood using a standard Ficoll-Paque protocol. TriZol was used to extract RNA from bulk PBMCs, CD4 and CD8 fractions, and dextramer-positive and dextramer-negative fractions. These data belong to a study of T cells after yellow fever vaccination (dated by TCRdb to between 2018 and 2021). Background on the whole study: The SMART-Seq v4 Ultra Low Input RNA kit was used to prepare libraries from fractions with low cell numbers. Blood samples were taken at several timepoints before and after primary and secondary immunization, and bulk PBMC replicates and cell subsets were isolated. Two healthy male donors, one aged 18 to 30 and one aged 30 to 40 years, were included in the cohort. To track T-cell clones before and after primary and booster YFV17D yellow fever vaccination, bulk TCR alpha and beta repertoires were sequenced longitudinally. Broad study findings and their caveats: Because only a couple of donors were included in the study, the extent to which the findings can be generalized is limited. After the booster, most of the clones that had expanded following primary vaccination were detected again (just under 97% of CD4 and 80% to 90% of CD8), which suggests that memory was broadly maintained. The secondary T-cell response was found to be weaker but faster than the primary response, with a peak reached on day 5 rather than on day 15. Computational filtering was required because FACS-sorted repertoires could contain abundant contaminating clonotypes from the bulk population. A small fraction of clonotypes appeared in both the CD4 and CD8 compartments, likely as a result of convergent recombination.

The sequence was collected from a man aged 18 to 35 who received the YFV17D yellow fever vaccine. Sequencing used PBMCs, obtained approximately 40 days after the first yellow fever vaccination.

This receptor carries the CDR3 CASSRGQGGGYSNQPQHF. Here is the DNA: TGTGCCAGCAGCCGGGGGCAGGGTGGGGGGTATAGCAATCAGCCCCAGCATTTT. The chain employs TRBV2 and TRBJ1-5; TRBD1 could be the D gene, as 6 bases match. Relative to germline, V is 6 bases shorter and J is 0 bases shorter, with 21 bases between their ends. CDR1 SNHLY and CDR2 FYNNEI are derived from the germline V gene. From the cysteine through the phenylalanine, the CDR3 covers 18 amino acids. CDR3 DNA is the only sequence kept; it has 54 bases, read in frame from the first base.